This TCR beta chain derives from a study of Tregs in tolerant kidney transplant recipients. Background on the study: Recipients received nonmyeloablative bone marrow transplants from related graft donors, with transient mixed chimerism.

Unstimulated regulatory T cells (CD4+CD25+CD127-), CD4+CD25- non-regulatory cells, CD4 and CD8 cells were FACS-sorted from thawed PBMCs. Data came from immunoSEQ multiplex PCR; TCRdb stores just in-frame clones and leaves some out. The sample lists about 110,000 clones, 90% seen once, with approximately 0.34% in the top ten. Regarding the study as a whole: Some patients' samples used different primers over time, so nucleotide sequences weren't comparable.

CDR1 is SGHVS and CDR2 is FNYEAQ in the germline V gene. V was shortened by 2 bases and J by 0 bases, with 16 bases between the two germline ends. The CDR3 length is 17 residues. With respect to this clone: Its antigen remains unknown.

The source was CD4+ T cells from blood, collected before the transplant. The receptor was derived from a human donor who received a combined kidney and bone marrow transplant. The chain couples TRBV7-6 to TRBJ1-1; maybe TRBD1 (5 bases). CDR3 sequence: CASSLPNLQDMNTEAFF. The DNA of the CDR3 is TGTGCCAGCAGCTTACCGAACCTACAGGACATGAACACTGAAGCTTTCTTT.